This entry features one TCR beta chain sequence. The antigen remains unidentified. Collection occurred without any documented infections or immune events in donors. The sample is drawn from a study of identifying expanded T cells in peripheral blood. Regarding the study as a whole: Clone count variance between approximately two-week samples rose with total template count. Technical replicates showed 0.9 to 1.5 changed clones; approximately 2 weeks 15 to 20; four weeks 19.

The data were produced by immunoSEQ multiplex PCR, yet TCRdb's version contains in-frame clones alone and is incomplete. Found here are around 76,000 clones, roughly 90% of them singletons; the top ten hold over 2.5%. The CDR3 sequence is 14 residues long. V was pared by 0 bases and J by 8 bases, with 16 bases between. Germline CDR1 is SQVTM and CDR2 is ANQGSEA. V is TRBV29-1 and J is TRBJ1-2, with TRBD1 as a possible D gene (5 bases). This TCR was recovered from a person aged 18 to 75 in good health. Source material: blood. The CDR3 region has the DNA TGCAGCGTTGAAGAGGGAACTAGGGGCATCGGCTACACCTTC. This translates into CSVEEGTRGIGYTF. Together with reference TRBV29-1 and TRBJ1-2, the CDR3 gives the full variable domain: SAVISQKPSRDICQRGTSLTIQCQVDSQVTMMFWYRQQPGQSLTLIATANQGSEATYESGFVIDKFPISRPNLTFSTLTVSNMSPEDSSIYLCSVEEGTRGIGYTFGSGTRLTVV.